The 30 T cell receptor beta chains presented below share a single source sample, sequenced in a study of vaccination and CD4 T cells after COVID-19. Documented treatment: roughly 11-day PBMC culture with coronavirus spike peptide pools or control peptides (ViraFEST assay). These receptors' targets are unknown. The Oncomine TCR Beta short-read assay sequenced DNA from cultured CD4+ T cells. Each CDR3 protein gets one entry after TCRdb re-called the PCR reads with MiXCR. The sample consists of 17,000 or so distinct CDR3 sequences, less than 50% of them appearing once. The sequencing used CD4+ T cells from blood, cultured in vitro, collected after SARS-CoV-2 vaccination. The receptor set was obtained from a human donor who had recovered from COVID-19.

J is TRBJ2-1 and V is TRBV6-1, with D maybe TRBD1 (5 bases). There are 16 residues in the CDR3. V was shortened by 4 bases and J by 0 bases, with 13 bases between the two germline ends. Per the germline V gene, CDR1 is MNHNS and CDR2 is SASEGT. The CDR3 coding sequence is TGTGCCAGCAGTGCCTTACAGGCCCGCTCCTACAATGAGCAGTTCTTC. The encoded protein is CASSALQARSYNEQFF.

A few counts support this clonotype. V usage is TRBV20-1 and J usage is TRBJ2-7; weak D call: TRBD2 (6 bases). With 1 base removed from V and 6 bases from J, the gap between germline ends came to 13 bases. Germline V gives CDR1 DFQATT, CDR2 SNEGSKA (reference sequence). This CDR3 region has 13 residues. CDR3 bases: TGCAGTGCTAGAGGGCGGGAAGAGCGCGAGCAGTACTTC. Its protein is CSARGREEREQYF.

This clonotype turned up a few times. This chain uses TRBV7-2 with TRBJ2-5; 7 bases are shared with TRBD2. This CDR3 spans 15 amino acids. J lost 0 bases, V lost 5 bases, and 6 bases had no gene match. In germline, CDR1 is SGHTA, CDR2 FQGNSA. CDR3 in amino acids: CASSPGTIYQETQYF. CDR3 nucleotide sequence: TGTGCCAGCAGCCCCGGGACTATCTACCAAGAGACCCAGTACTTC. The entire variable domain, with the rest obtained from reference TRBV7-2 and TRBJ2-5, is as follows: GAGVSQSPSNKVTEKGKDVELRCDPISGHTALYWYRQSLGQGLEFLIYFQGNSAPDKSGLPSDRFSAERTGGSVSTLTIQRTQQEDSAVYLCASSPGTIYQETQYFGPGTRLLVL.

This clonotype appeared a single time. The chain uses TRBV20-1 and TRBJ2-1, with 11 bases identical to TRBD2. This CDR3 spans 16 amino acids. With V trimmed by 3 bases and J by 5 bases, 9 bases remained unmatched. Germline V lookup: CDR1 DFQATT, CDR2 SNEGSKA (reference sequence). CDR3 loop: CSASAIGTSGDNEQFF. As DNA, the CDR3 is TGCAGTGCTAGCGCTATCGGGACTAGCGGCGACAATGAGCAGTTCTTC.

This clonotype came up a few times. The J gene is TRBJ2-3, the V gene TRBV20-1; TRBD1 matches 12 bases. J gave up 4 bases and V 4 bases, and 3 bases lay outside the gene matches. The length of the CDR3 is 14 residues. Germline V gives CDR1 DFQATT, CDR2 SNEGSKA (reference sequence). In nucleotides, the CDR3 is TGCAGTGCTACGGGACAGGGGGCCTCAGATACGCAGTATTTT. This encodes CSATGQGASDTQYF.

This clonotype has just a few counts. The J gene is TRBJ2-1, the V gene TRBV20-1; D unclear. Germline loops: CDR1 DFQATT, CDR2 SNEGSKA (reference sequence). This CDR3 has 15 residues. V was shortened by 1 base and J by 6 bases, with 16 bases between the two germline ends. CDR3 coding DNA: TGCAGTGCTAGAGCGGTCGCTTCGGTGGTCAATGAGCAGTTCTTC. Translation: CSARAVASVVNEQFF.

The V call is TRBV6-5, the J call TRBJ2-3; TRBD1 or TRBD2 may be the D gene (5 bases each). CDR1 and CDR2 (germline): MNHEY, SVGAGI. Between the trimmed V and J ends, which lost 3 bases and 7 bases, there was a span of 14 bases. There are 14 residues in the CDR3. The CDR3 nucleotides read TGTGCCAGCAGTTATACAGGAGGCACGAATACGCAGTATTTT. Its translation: CASSYTGGTNTQYF.

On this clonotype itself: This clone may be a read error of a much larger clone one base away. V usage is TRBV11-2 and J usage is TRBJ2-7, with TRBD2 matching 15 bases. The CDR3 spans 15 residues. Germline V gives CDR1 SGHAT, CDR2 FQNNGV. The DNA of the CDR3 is TGTGCCAGCGGCTTAGGGACTAGCGGGAGGTACGAGCAGTACTTC. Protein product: CASGLGTSGRYEQYF.

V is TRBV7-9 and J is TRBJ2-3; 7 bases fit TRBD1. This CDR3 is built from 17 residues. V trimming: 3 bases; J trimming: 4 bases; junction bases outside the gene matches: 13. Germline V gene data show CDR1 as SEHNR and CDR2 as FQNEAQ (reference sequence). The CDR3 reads CASSLVSGGFFSDTQYF. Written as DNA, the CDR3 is TGTGCCAGCAGCTTGGTCTCAGGGGGATTTTTCTCAGATACGCAGTATTTT.

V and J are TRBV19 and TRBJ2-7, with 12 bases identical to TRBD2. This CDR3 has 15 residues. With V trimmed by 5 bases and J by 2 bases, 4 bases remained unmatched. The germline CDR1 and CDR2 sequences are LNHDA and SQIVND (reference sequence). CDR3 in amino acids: CASSQLAGGPYEQYF. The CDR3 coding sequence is TGTGCCAGTAGTCAACTAGCGGGAGGCCCCTACGAGCAGTACTTC.

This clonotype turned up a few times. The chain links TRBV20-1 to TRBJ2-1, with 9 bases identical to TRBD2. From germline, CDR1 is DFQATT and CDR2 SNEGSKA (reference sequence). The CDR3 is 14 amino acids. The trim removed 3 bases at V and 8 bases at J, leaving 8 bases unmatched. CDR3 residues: CSASYSGSFDEQFF. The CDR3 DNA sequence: TGCAGTGCTAGTTATAGCGGGAGTTTCGATGAGCAGTTCTTC.

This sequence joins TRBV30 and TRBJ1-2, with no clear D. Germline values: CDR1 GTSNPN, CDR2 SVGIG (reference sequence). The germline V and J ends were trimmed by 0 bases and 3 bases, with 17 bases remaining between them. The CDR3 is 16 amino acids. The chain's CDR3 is CAWSVLGVPAYYGYTF. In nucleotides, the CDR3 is TGTGCCTGGAGTGTATTGGGCGTTCCCGCCTACTATGGCTACACCTTC.

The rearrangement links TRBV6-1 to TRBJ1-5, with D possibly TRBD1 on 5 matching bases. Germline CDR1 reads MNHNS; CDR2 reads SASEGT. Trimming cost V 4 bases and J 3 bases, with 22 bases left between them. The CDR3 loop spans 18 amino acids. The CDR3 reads CASSGLLVQGRNNQPQHF. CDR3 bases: TGTGCCAGCAGTGGACTTCTCGTTCAGGGCAGGAACAATCAGCCCCAGCATTTT.

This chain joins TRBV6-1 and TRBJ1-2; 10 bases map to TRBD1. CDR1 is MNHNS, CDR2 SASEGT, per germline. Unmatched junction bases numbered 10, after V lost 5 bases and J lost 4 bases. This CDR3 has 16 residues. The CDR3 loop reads CASSTSDRGGPYGYTF. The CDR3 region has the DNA TGTGCCAGCAGTACCTCGGACAGGGGGGGACCCTATGGCTACACCTTC.

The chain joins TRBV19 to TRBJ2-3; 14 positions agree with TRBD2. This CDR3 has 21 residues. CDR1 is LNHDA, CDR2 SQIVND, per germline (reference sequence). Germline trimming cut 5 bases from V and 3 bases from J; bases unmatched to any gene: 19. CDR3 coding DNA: TGTGCCAGTAGTGGGCCGTCTCGACTAGCGGGAGGGCGGTCCGCTACAGATACGCAGTATTTT. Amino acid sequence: CASSGPSRLAGGRSATDTQYF. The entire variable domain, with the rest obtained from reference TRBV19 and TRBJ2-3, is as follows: DGGITQSPKYLFRKEGQNVTLSCEQNLNHDAMYWYRQDPGQGLRLIYYSQIVNDFQKGDIAEGYSVSREKKESFPLTVTSAQKNPTAFYLCASSGPSRLAGGRSATDTQYFGPGTRLTVL.

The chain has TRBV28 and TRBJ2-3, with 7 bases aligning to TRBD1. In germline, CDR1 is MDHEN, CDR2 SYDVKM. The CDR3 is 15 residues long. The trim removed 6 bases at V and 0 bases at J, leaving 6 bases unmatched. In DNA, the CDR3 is TGTGCCAGCAGGTGGGACAGAAGAAGCACAGATACGCAGTATTTT. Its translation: CASRWDRRSTDTQYF.

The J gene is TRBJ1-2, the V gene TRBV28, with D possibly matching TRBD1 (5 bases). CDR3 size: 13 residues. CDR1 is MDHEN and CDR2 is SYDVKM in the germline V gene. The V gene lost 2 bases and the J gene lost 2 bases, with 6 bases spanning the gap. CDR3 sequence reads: CASSLAGNYGYTF. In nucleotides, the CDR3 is TGTGCCAGCAGTTTAGCAGGGAACTATGGCTACACCTTC.

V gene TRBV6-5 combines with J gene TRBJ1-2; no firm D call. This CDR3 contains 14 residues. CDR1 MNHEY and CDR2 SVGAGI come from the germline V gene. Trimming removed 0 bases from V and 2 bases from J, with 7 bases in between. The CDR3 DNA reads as TGTGCCAGCAGTTACTCGGCGGGAAACTATGGCTACACCTTC. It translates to CASSYSAGNYGYTF.

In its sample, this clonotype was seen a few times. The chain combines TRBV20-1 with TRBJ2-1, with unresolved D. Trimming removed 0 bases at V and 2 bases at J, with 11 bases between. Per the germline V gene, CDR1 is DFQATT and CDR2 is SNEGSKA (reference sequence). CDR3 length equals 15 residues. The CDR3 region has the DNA TGCAGTGCTAGAGATGGCCGGGTGACCTACAATGAGCAGTTCTTC. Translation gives CSARDGRVTYNEQFF.

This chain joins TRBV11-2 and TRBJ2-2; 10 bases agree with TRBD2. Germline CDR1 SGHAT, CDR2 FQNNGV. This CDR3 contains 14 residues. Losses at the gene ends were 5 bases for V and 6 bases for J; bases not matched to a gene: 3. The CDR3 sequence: CASSATSGSGELFF. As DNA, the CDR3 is TGTGCCAGCAGCGCGACTAGCGGGTCCGGGGAGCTGTTTTTT.

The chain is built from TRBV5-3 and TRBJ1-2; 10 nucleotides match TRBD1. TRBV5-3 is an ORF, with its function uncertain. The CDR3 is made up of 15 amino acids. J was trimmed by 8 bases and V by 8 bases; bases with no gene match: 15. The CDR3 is CASSETGGVWRGYTF. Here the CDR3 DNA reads TGTGCCAGCAGCGAGACAGGGGGCGTATGGAGGGGCTACACCTTC.

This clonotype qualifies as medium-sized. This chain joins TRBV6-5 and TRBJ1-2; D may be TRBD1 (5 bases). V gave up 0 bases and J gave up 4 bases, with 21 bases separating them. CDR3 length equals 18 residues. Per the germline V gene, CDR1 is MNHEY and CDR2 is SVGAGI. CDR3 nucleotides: TGTGCCAGCAGTTACTCGATTGCGGGGGAGAAGCCGCCCTATGGCTACACCTTC. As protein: CASSYSIAGEKPPYGYTF.

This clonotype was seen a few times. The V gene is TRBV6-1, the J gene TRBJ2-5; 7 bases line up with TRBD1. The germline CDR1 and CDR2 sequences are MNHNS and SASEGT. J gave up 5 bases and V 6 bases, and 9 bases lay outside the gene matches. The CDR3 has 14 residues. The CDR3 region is CASRPHDREETQYF. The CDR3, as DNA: TGTGCCAGCAGACCCCACGACAGGGAGGAGACCCAGTACTTC.

The CDR3 bases are TGTGCCAGTAGTATCCAGGGGGCGGGCACAGATACGCAGTATTTT. It yields the protein CASSIQGAGTDTQYF. The chain links TRBV19 to TRBJ2-3; 8 bases fit TRBD1. Per germline, CDR1 LNHDA and CDR2 SQIVND (reference sequence). CDR3 length: 15 amino acids. J gave up 1 base and V 3 bases, and 3 bases lay outside the gene matches.

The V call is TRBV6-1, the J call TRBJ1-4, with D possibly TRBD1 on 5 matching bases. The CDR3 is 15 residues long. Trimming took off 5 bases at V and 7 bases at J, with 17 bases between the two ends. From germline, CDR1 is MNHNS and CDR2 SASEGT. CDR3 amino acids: CASSPHRGGFEKLFF. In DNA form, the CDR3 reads TGTGCCAGCAGTCCGCATAGGGGAGGTTTTGAAAAACTGTTTTTT.

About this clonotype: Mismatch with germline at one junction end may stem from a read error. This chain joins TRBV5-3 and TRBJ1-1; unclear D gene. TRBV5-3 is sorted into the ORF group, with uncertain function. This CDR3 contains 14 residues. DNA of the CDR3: TGTGCCAGCAGCTTGGTCCGGGCTGATACGGAAGCTTTCTTT. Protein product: CASSLVRADTEAFF.

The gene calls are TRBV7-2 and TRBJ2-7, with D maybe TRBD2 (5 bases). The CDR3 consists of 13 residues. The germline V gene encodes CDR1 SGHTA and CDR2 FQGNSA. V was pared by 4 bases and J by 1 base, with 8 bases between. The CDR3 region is CASSSPGSYEQYF. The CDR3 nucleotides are TGTGCCAGCAGCTCCCCGGGGTCCTACGAGCAGTACTTC.

CDR3 protein: CSVDWLGGWTDTQYF. CDR3 in DNA: TGCAGCGTTGACTGGTTGGGGGGCTGGACAGATACGCAGTATTTT. The rearrangement links TRBV29-1 to TRBJ2-3, with D perhaps assigned TRBD1 or TRBD2 (6 bases each). CDR1 and CDR2 from the germline V gene are SQVTM and ANQGSEA. V lost 3 bases and J lost 3, with 16 bases in between. CDR3 length equals 15 residues.

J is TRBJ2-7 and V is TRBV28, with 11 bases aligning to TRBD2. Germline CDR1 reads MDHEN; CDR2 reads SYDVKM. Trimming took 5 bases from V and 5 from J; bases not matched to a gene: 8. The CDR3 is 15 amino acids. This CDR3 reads CASSLRTSGLNEQYF. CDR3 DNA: TGTGCCAGCAGTCTGCGGACTAGCGGGTTGAACGAGCAGTACTTC.

CDR3 protein: CASSLSEAFF. The CDR3 bases are TGTGCCAGCAGCCTGTCGGAGGCTTTCTTT. The gene calls are TRBV7-9 and TRBJ1-1; the D is unclear. Trimming removed 5 bases from V and 11 bases from J, with 9 bases in between. Germline CDR1 is SEHNR and CDR2 is FQNEAQ (reference sequence). CDR3 length: 10 amino acids.